The 3 T cell receptor beta chains given below trace back to one sample, sequenced in a study of blood T cells in healthy people across ages. A J-beta primer mix and a sample-barcoded 5' primer were used in a second PCR of roughly 7 to 12 cycles. TCRdb used MiXCR to reprocess the 5' RACE reads, holding one entry per CDR3 protein. The sample consists of about 1.6 million distinct CDR3 sequences, about 31% of them appearing once. Sequences were obtained from blood. The receptors shown here come from a woman aged 25 to 39 in good health.

Notes on this clonotype: The junction does not match germline at one end; this may be a read error. The V call is TRBV5-1, the J call TRBJ2-1; 12 nucleotides line up with TRBD2. This CDR3 is built from 16 residues. Germline CDR1 SGHRS, CDR2 YFSETQ. The chain's CDR3 is CTSSEGVTSGRNEQFF. In nucleotides, the CDR3 is TGCACCAGCAGCGAGGGGGTGACTAGCGGGAGAAATGAGCAGTTCTTC.

The chain has TRBV20-1 and TRBJ2-1; either TRBD1 or TRBD2 may fit D (5 bases each). Trimming stripped 5 bases from V and 12 bases from J, with 14 bases between. CDR1 is DFQATT, CDR2 SNEGSKA, per germline (reference sequence). The CDR3 is 11 residues long. The CDR3 region has the DNA TGCAGTGCTTGGGACGAAGATGGGCAGTTCTTC. The encoded protein is CSAWDEDGQFF.

This chain links TRBV3-1 with TRBJ2-1; D is ambiguous. The germline gives CDR1 LGHDT, CDR2 YNNKEL (reference sequence). V was trimmed by 2 bases and J by 7 bases, leaving 12 bases between them. This CDR3 spans 14 amino acids. DNA for the CDR3: TGTGCCAGCAGCCAAACCCACACAGCGAATGAGCAGTTCTTC. It specifies CASSQTHTANEQFF.